One sample yielded the 23 T cell receptor beta chains listed below, sequenced in a study of cytomegalovirus exposure and HLA in healthy donors. The PCR contained 60 Vbeta and 13 Jbeta primers. TCRdb's table, derived via immunoSEQ multiplex PCR, lists solely in-frame clones and lacks some. The sample comprises about 130,000 clones, approximately 64% of which are singletons, and less than 3% rests with the top ten. Input material: PBMCs. The receptor set was obtained from a woman aged 40 to 50 in good health and CMV-seronegative.

This chain joins TRBV15 and TRBJ2-2; a weak D match, TRBD2 (6 bases). The V end was cut by 6 bases, the J end by 1 base, with 12 bases between. Germline CDR1 is LNHNV and CDR2 is YYDKDF (reference sequence). CDR3 length equals 15 residues. The CDR3 DNA is TGTGCCACCAGGGGAGGACACCTGAACACCGGGGAGCTGTTTTTT. Translated: CATRGGHLNTGELFF.

CDR3 residues: CASSLDQGFTEAFF. The CDR3 coding sequence is TGCGCCAGCAGCTTGGATCAGGGGTTCACTGAAGCTTTCTTT. The chain uses TRBV5-1 and TRBJ1-1; D possibly corresponds to TRBD1 (6 bases). The CDR3 totals 14 residues. The germline CDR1 and CDR2 sequences are SGHRS and YFSETQ. Trimming pared 0 bases from V and 4 bases from J, leaving 10 bases between.

This clone was found a few times. This chain links TRBV14 with TRBJ2-7, with D perhaps TRBD2 (5 bases). With 0 bases removed from V and 6 bases from J, the gap between germline ends came to 12 bases. CDR3 length: 14 amino acids. CDR1 and CDR2 from the germline V gene are SGHDN and FVKESK. The chain's CDR3 is CASSQDLRTREQYF. In DNA form, the CDR3 reads TGTGCCAGCAGCCAAGATCTTCGGACTCGCGAGCAGTACTTC.

The gene calls are TRBV7-2 and TRBJ2-2; tentatively, D is TRBD1 (5 bases). The CDR3 extends over 17 amino acids. Trimming cost V 2 bases and J 5 bases, with 18 bases left between them. Germline CDR1 SGHTA, CDR2 FQGNSA. CDR3 nucleotides: TGTGCCAGCAGCTTAAGGATTGGGGCAGGATGGACCGGGGAGCTGTTTTTT. Translation gives CASSLRIGAGWTGELFF.

CDR3 region: CASSETGGANEKLFF. Here the CDR3 DNA reads TGCGCCAGCAGCGAGACAGGGGGTGCTAATGAAAAACTGTTTTTT. The chain uses TRBV5-1 and TRBJ1-4, with 9 bases matching TRBD1. CDR3 length: 15 amino acids. Germline-derived CDR1 and CDR2 are SGHRS and YFSETQ. The J segment lost 3 bases and the V segment lost 4 bases, leaving 4 bases of the junction unmatched.

The chain recombines TRBV7-9 with TRBJ2-5; TRBD1 agrees at 10 bases. V lost 4 bases and J lost 4; bases outside the gene matches: 15. The CDR3 is made up of 18 amino acids. In germline, CDR1 is SEHNR, CDR2 FQNEAQ (reference sequence). The CDR3 bases are TGTGCCAGCAGCTCCTTAGACCCCGACAGGGGGCCTCGAGAGACCCAGTACTTC. It yields the protein CASSSLDPDRGPRETQYF.

This clone was observed a few times. The rearrangement links TRBV5-8 to TRBJ1-2, with D unresolved. The V end lost 1 base, the J end lost 5 bases, and 27 bases lay between the germline ends. Germline CDR1 SGHTS, CDR2 YDEGEE. This CDR3 has 19 residues. CDR3 protein: CASSLWHGGRGSEGYGYTF. CDR3 DNA sequence: TGTGCCAGCAGCTTGTGGCACGGTGGACGGGGTTCGGAGGGATATGGCTACACCTTC. Using reference TRBV5-8 and TRBJ1-2 for the parts outside the CDR3, the full variable domain is EAGVTQSPTHLIKTRGQQATLRCSPISGHTSVYWYQQALGLGLQFLLWYDEGEERNRGNFPPRFSGRQFPNYSSELNVNALELEDSALYLCASSLWHGGRGSEGYGYTFGSGTRLTVV.

The J gene is TRBJ2-5, the V gene TRBV19, with TRBD1 matching 8 bases. The V segment lost 6 bases and the J segment 9 bases; nucleotides outside the gene matches: 9. The CDR3 spans 13 residues. Looked up from germline, CDR1 is LNHDA and CDR2 is SQIVND (reference sequence). CDR3 amino acids: CASSPDRVEAQYF. CDR3 in DNA: TGTGCCAGTAGCCCGGACAGGGTTGAGGCCCAGTACTTC. Supplemented by reference TRBV19 and TRBJ2-5, the full variable domain reads DGGITQSPKYLFRKEGQNVTLSCEQNLNHDAMYWYRQDPGQGLRLIYYSQIVNDFQKGDIAEGYSVSREKKESFPLTVTSAQKNPTAFYLCASSPDRVEAQYFGPGTRLLVL.

The J gene is TRBJ1-6, the V gene TRBV27; possible D gene TRBD1, 5 bases. The CDR3 is 14 residues long. The V end lost 3 bases, the J end lost 6 bases, and 9 bases lay between the germline ends. Germline assignment: CDR1 MNHEY and CDR2 SMNVEV (reference sequence). This chain's CDR3 is CASSFGGFNSPLHF. The CDR3 coding sequence is TGTGCCAGCAGTTTCGGGGGGTTTAATTCACCCCTCCACTTT.

This chain connects TRBV27 to TRBJ2-7; tentative D call: TRBD1 (7 bases). CDR1 and CDR2 (germline): MNHEY, SMNVEV (reference sequence). The ends were cut back, 5 bases at V and 0 bases at J, with 20 bases in the middle. The CDR3 sequence is 17 residues long. Written as DNA, the CDR3 is TGTGCCAGCAGTCCAATCGGGGGCAGGGGGGTCTCCTACGAGCAGTACTTC. Its protein is CASSPIGGRGVSYEQYF.

The rearrangement joins TRBV28 to TRBJ2-7; maybe TRBD1 (5 bases). Germline CDR1 and CDR2: MDHEN and SYDVKM. The CDR3 spans 13 residues. V lost 8 bases and J lost 4, with 15 bases in between. CDR3 sequence reads: CASWGRFPYEQYF. The DNA for the CDR3 is TGTGCCAGCTGGGGCCGTTTCCCGTACGAGCAGTACTTC.

This clone has just a few counts. The gene calls are TRBV6-4 and TRBJ1-1; D not certain. This CDR3 region has 13 residues. Trimming took 0 bases from V and 9 from J, leaving 11 bases between them. The germline V gene encodes CDR1 MRHNA and CDR2 SNTAGT. DNA of the CDR3: TGTGCCAGCAGTGACTCGGATCGGAGGAAAGCTTTCTTT. Translated, it gives CASSDSDRRKAFF.

The chain carries TRBV19 and TRBJ1-6; a possible D gene is TRBD1 (6 bases). CDR1 and CDR2 (germline): LNHDA, SQIVND (reference sequence). Trimming stripped 3 bases from V and 8 bases from J, with 11 bases between. The CDR3 sequence is 14 residues long. In nucleotides, the CDR3 is TGTGCCAGTAGTATGGGGGGGCCTTATTCACCCCTCCACTTT. This sequence encodes CASSMGGPYSPLHF.

This clone has just one count. The chain joins TRBV6-6 to TRBJ1-1; D not certain. This CDR3 contains 16 residues. Trimming shortened V by 2 bases and J by 0 bases, and 13 bases separated the two germline ends. Germline V gene data show CDR1 as MNHNY and CDR2 as SVGAGI (reference sequence). CDR3 nucleotide sequence: TGTGCCAGCAGTTACATTCGCGGTGGCTTGAACACTGAAGCTTTCTTT. Translating it yields CASSYIRGGLNTEAFF.

This sequence joins TRBV6-5 and TRBJ1-1; 7 bases agree with TRBD1. Germline V CDR1 and CDR2: MNHEY, SVGAGI. This CDR3 is 12 amino acids long. V was pared by 4 bases and J by 7 bases, with 3 bases of the junction left unmatched. The CDR3 DNA is TGTGCCAGCAGTTTCACAGGGGATGAAGCTTTCTTT. The encoded protein is CASSFTGDEAFF.

This sequence joins TRBV15 and TRBJ2-3; 8 nucleotides match TRBD1. Germline assignment: CDR1 LNHNV and CDR2 YYDKDF (reference sequence). This CDR3 is 15 amino acids long. V shed 0 bases and J 4 bases; nucleotides not matched to a gene: 3. The CDR3 sequence: CATSREQGAADTQYF. The CDR3 DNA reads as TGTGCCACCAGCAGAGAGCAGGGGGCAGCAGATACGCAGTATTTT.

The genes are TRBV9 and TRBJ2-2; the match to TRBD1 covers 7 bases. The CDR3 covers 13 residues. Germline CDR1 reads SGDLS; CDR2 reads YYNGEE. The J segment lost 6 bases and the V segment lost 5 bases, leaving 4 bases of the junction unmatched. The CDR3 nucleotides are TGTGCCAGCAGGACAGGGTTAGCCGGGGAGCTGTTTTTT. It encodes CASRTGLAGELFF. Supplemented by reference TRBV9 and TRBJ2-2, the full variable domain reads DSGVTQTPKHLITATGQRVTLRCSPRSGDLSVYWYQQSLDQGLQFLIQYYNGEERAKGNILERFSAQQFPDLHSELNLSSLELGDSALYFCASRTGLAGELFFGEGSRLTVL.

This sequence joins TRBV10-3 and TRBJ2-7; TRBD1 matches 7 bases. There are 14 residues in the CDR3. CDR1 is ENHRY, CDR2 SYGVKD, per germline. The J segment lost 0 bases and the V segment lost 11 bases, leaving 10 bases of the junction unmatched. This CDR3 is CASRGTFLSYEQYF. CDR3 nucleotides: TGTGCCTCCAGGGGGACGTTCCTCTCCTACGAGCAGTACTTC.

This clone has only a few counts. The chain carries TRBV27 and TRBJ1-6, with D maybe TRBD1 (5 bases). This CDR3 has 16 residues. Trimming pared 5 bases from V and 6 bases from J, leaving 17 bases between. Germline-derived CDR1 and CDR2 are MNHEY and SMNVEV (reference sequence). The CDR3 DNA sequence: TGTGCCAGCAGTCCCCGTTTGGCAGGGCTTAATTCACCCCTCCACTTT. Translation: CASSPRLAGLNSPLHF.

The rearrangement uses TRBV4-1 and TRBJ2-5; perhaps TRBD1 as D (6 bases). The ends were cut back, 1 base at V and 5 bases at J, with 20 bases in the middle. Germline V CDR1 and CDR2: MGHRA, YSYEKL. The CDR3 extends over 17 amino acids. CDR3 nucleotide sequence: TGCGCCAGCAGCCAAGTAATGGGGCAAACAGGGAGCGAGACCCAGTACTTC. Encoded protein: CASSQVMGQTGSETQYF.

The chain is built from TRBV29-1 and TRBJ2-3; TRBD2 aligns across 7 bases. The CDR3 runs to 15 residues. Germline CDR1 and CDR2: SQVTM and ANQGSEA. Unmatched junction bases numbered 7, after V lost 4 bases and J lost 0 bases. CDR3 DNA sequence: TGCAGCGTTGCCGCTAGCGGTACTAGCACAGATACGCAGTATTTT. Encoded protein: CSVAASGTSTDTQYF.

In this sample, this clone turned up a few times. The chain couples TRBV4-3 to TRBJ2-7; TRBD1 aligns across 7 bases. This CDR3 spans 14 amino acids. The germline V gene has CDR1 LGHNA and CDR2 YSLEER. The J segment lost 3 bases and the V segment lost 1 base, leaving 3 bases of the junction unmatched. The DNA for the CDR3 is TGCGCCAGCAGCCAAGGGACAGGTTTCTACGAGCAGTACTTC. Protein: CASSQGTGFYEQYF.

The rearrangement links TRBV14 to TRBJ1-1; the D gene is possibly TRBD1 (6 bases). Trimming left V 5 bases short and J 6 bases short, with 16 bases between. Germline V gives CDR1 SGHDN, CDR2 FVKESK. This CDR3 contains 14 residues. CDR3 sequence (DNA): TGTGCCAGCAGCAATACAGGGATTCGCGCTGAAGCTTTCTTT. Protein product: CASSNTGIRAEAFF.